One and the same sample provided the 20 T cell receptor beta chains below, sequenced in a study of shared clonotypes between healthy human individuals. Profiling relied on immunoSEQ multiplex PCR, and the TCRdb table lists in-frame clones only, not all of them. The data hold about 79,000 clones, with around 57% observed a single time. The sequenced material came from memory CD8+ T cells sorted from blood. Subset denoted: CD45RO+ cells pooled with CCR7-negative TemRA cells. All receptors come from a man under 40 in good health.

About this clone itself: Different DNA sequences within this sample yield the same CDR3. CDR3 nucleotides: TGTGCCAGCAGCGTAGAATGGGGTTCCACAGATACGCAGTATTTT. The encoded protein is CASSVEWGSTDTQYF. V is TRBV9 and J is TRBJ2-3, with unresolved D. From germline, CDR1 is SGDLS and CDR2 YYNGEE. The V end lost 0 bases, the J end lost 2 bases, and 10 bases lay between the germline ends. The CDR3 contains 15 residues.

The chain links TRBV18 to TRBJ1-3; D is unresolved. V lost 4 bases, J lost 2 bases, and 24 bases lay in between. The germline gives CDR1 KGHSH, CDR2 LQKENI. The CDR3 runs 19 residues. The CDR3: CASSRSDTLPTLPGNTIYF. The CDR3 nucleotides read TGTGCCAGCTCACGAAGTGACACGCTGCCTACGTTACCTGGAAACACCATATATTTT.

The CDR3 reads CASSDTGTGANVLTF. In nucleotides, the CDR3 is TGTGCCAGCAGTGACACAGGTACCGGGGCCAACGTCCTGACTTTC. The rearrangement joins TRBV6-4 to TRBJ2-6, with D maybe TRBD1 (5 bases). The length of the CDR3 is 15 residues. V dropped 2 bases and J dropped 4 bases, with 9 bases sitting between them. CDR1 and CDR2 from the germline V gene are MRHNA and SNTAGT.

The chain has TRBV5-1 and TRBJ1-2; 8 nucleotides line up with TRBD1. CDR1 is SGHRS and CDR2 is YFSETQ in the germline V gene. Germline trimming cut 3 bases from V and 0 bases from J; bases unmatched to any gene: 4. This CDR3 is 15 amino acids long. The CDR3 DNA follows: TGCGCCAGCAGCTCCGGACAGGGCCCTAACTATGGCTACACCTTC. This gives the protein CASSSGQGPNYGYTF.

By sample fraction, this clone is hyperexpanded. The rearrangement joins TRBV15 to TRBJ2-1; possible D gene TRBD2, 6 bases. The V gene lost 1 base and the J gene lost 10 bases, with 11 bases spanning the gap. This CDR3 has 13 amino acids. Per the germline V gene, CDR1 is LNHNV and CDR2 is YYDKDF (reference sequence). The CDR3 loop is CATSRVSGEEQFF. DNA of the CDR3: TGTGCCACCAGCAGAGTTTCGGGAGAAGAGCAGTTCTTC.

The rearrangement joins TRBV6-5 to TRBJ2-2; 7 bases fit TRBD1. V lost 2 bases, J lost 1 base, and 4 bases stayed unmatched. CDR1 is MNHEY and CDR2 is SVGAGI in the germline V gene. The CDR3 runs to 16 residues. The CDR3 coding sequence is TGTGCCAGCAGTTACCTGGGACAGCTGAACACCGGGGAGCTGTTTTTT. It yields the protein CASSYLGQLNTGELFF.

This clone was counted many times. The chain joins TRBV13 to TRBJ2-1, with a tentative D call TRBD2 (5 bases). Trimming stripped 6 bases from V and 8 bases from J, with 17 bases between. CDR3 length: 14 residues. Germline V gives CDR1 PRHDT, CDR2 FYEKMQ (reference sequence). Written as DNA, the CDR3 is TGTGCCAGCAGTCCGGGATCCGGCGACGATGAGCAGTTCTTC. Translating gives CASSPGSGDDEQFF. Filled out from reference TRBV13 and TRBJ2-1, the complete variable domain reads AAGVIQSPRHLIKEKRETATLKCYPIPRHDTVYWYQQGPGQDPQFLISFYEKMQSDKGSIPDRFSAQQFSDYHSELNMSSLELGDSALYFCASSPGSGDDEQFFGPGTRLTVL.

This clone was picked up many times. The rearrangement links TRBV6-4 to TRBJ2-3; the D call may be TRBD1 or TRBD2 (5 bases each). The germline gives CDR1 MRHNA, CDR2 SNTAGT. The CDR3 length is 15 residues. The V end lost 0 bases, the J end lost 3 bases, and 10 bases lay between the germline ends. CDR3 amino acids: CASSDSREGTDTQYF. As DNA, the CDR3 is TGTGCCAGCAGTGACTCGAGAGAGGGGACAGATACGCAGTATTTT.

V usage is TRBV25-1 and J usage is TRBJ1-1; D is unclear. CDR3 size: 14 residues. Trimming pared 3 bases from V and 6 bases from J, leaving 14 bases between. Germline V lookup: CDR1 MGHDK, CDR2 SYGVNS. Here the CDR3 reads CASSDPVRAPEAFF. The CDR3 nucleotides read TGTGCCAGCAGTGACCCCGTCCGGGCCCCTGAAGCTTTCTTT.

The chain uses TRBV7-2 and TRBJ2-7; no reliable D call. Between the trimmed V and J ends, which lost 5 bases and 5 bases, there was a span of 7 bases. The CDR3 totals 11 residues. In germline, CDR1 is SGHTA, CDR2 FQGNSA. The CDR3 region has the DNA TGTGCCAGCAGCCCACAGCACGAGCAGTACTTC. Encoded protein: CASSPQHEQYF.

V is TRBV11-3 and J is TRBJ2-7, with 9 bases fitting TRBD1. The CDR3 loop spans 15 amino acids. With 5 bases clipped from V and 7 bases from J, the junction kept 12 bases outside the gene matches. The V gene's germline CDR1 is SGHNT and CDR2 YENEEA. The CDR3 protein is CASSQGTGLGEEQYF. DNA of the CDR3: TGTGCCAGCAGCCAAGGGACAGGGCTGGGGGAAGAGCAGTACTTC.

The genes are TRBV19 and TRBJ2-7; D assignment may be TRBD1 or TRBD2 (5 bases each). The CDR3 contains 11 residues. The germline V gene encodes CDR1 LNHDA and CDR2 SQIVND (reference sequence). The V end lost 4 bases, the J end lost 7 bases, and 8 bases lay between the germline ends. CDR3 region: CASSRWGEQYF. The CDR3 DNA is TGTGCCAGTAGTAGATGGGGGGAGCAGTACTTC.

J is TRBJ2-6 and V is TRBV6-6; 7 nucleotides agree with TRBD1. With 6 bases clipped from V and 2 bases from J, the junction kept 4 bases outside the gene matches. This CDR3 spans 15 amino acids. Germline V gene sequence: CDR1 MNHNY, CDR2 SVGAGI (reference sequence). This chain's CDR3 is CASRPRGPGANVLTF. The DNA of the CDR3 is TGTGCCAGCAGACCTAGGGGGCCTGGGGCCAACGTCCTGACTTTC.

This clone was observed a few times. The CDR3 DNA follows: TGTGCCAGCGTAAGGGGGGGACTCGGGTACTTC. Amino acid sequence: CASVRGGLGYF. The rearrangement uses TRBV28 and TRBJ2-5, with D tentatively TRBD2 (7 bases). Trimming shortened V by 8 bases and J by 13 bases, and 17 bases separated the two germline ends. The germline V gene encodes CDR1 MDHEN and CDR2 SYDVKM. The CDR3 is made up of 11 amino acids.

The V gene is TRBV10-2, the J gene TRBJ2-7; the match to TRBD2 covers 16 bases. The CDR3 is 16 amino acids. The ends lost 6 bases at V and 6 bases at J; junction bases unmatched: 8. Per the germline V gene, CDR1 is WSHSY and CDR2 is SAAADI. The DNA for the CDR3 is TGCGCCAGCAGGGCCGGGACTAGCGGGAGGGCGTTCGAGCAGTACTTC. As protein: CASRAGTSGRAFEQYF.

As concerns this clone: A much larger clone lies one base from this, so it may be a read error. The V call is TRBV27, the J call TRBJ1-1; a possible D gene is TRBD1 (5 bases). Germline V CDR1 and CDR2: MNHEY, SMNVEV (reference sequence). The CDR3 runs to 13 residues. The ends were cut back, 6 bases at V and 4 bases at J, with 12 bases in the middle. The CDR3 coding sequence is TGTGCCAGCAGCCCTACAGGTCTCACTGAAGCTTTCTTT. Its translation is CASSPTGLTEAFF.

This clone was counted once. CDR3 region: CASSIDRGETQYF. In DNA, the CDR3 is TGTGCCAGTAGTATAGACAGAGGGGAGACCCAGTACTTC. The chain employs TRBV19 and TRBJ2-5; D may be TRBD2 (5 bases). V dropped 0 bases and J dropped 5 bases, with 7 bases sitting between them. The CDR3 runs 13 residues. Germline loops: CDR1 LNHDA, CDR2 SQIVND (reference sequence).

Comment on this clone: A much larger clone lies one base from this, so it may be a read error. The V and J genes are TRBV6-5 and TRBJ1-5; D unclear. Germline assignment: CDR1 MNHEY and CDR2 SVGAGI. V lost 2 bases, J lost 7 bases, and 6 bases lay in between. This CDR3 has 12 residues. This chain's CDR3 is CASSYTGQPQHF. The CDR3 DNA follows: TGTGCCAGCAGTTACACGGGGCAGCCCCAGCATTTT.

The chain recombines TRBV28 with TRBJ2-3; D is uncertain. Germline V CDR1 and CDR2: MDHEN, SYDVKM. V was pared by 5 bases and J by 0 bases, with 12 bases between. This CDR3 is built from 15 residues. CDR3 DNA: TGTGCCAGCAGTAGAGTCCTTGACAGCACAGATACGCAGTATTTT. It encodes CASSRVLDSTDTQYF.

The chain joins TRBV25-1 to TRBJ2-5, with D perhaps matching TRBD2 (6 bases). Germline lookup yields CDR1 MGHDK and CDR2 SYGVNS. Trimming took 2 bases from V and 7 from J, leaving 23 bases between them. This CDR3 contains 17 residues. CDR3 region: CASSEEGGQTPDRTQYF. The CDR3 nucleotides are TGTGCCAGCAGTGAAGAAGGAGGGCAGACTCCAGATCGGACCCAGTACTTC.